This TCR beta chain originates from a study of T cell responses to AZD1222 COVID-19 vaccine. This clone was observed a single time. The antigen remains undetermined. Notes on the study in general: Among those given AZD1222, only six were seropositive at baseline. Unmutated variant regions are reportedly the target of nearly half of TCRs that are spike-specific. White British ancestry dominated among donors, who included more females, and clonal diversity was possibly underestimated.

TCRdb keeps only in-frame clones here, not all; method: immunoSEQ multiplex PCR. The data show some 96,000 clones, 65% to 85% seen once. This CDR3 is built from 14 residues. CDR1 SGHNT and CDR2 YYREEE come from the germline V gene (reference sequence). Deletions cut 4 bases from V and 4 bases from J, with 12 bases between. The TCR was taken from an adult who received the AZD1222 COVID-19 vaccine. This chain uses TRBV5-4 with TRBJ1-5, with D tentatively TRBD1 (6 bases). The sample was peripheral blood, taken 28 days after the second AZD1222 dose. The CDR3 nucleotides read TGTGCCAGCAGCGCCGGGGGCGGGAATCAGCCCCAGCATTTT. Its translation: CASSAGGGNQPQHF. Variable domain in full (rest from reference TRBV5-4 and TRBJ1-5): ETGVTQSPTHLIKTRGQQVTLRCSSQSGHNTVSWYQQALGQGPQFIFQYYREEENGRGNFPPRFSGLQFPNYSSELNVNALELDDSALYLCASSAGGGNQPQHFGDGTRLSIL.